Here is one TCR beta chain with its context. The antigen is unknown. These data originate in a study of cytomegalovirus exposure and HLA in healthy donors. Study observations and caveats: Beyond CMV serostatus, there was no information to go on about immune exposure.

PCR employed 60 Vbeta and 13 Jbeta primers. Sequenced by immunoSEQ multiplex PCR; TCRdb stores in-frame clones only, minus some. The profile shows about 280,000 clones, around 90% of them singletons. The CDR3 has 16 amino acids. Germline values: CDR1 SGDLS, CDR2 YYNGEE. V shed 0 bases and J 1 base; nucleotides not matched to a gene: 6. This chain joins TRBV9 and TRBJ2-5; 7 bases fit TRBD1. The sample consisted of PBMCs. The receptor was derived from a woman between 18 and 29 years old in good health and CMV-seronegative. The CDR3 here is CASSVGLGGPQETQYF. CDR3 DNA sequence: TGTGCCAGCAGCGTAGGATTAGGGGGCCCCCAAGAGACCCAGTACTTC.